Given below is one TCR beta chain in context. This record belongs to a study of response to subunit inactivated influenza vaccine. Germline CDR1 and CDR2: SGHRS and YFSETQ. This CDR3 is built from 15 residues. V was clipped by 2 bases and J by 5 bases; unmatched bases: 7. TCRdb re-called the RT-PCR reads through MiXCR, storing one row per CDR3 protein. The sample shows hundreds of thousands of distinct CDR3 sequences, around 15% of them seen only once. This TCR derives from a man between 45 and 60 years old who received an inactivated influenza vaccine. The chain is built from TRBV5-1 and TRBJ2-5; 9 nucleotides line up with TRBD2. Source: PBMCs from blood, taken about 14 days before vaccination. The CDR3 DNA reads TGCGCCAGCAGCTTCGGCGGGGGGGCTTCGGAGACCCAGTACTTC. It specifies CASSFGGGASETQYF.